The 9 T cell receptor beta chains in this list originate from one sample, sequenced in a study of T cell responses to AZD1222 COVID-19 vaccine. Clones were sequenced by immunoSEQ multiplex PCR, and TCRdb holds only the in-frame ones, with some missing. The table records some 90,000 clones, less than 90% of them present only once. The starting material was peripheral blood, obtained 28 days after the second AZD1222 dose. The receptors stem from an adult who received the AZD1222 COVID-19 vaccine.

This chain joins TRBV6-1 and TRBJ1-6; the D gene is possibly TRBD1 (5 bases). Germline CDR1 is MNHNS and CDR2 is SASEGT. Trimming shortened V by 3 bases and J by 7 bases, and 10 bases separated the two germline ends. There are 14 residues in the CDR3. The CDR3 region has the DNA TGTGCCAGCAGTGACCGGGGCCGGAATTCACCCCTCCACTTT. It codes for CASSDRGRNSPLHF.

This clone came up once. V is TRBV19 and J is TRBJ1-2; 7 positions match TRBD1. This CDR3 comprises 13 residues. V lost 3 bases, J lost 5 bases, and 3 bases stayed unmatched. CDR1 is LNHDA and CDR2 is SQIVND in the germline V gene (reference sequence). The CDR3 nucleotides are TGTGCCAGTAGTATGGGACAGCATTATGGCTACACCTTC. It is translated as CASSMGQHYGYTF.

This clone turned up a few times. The CDR3 DNA sequence: TGTGCCAGCAGCGCAACCCTACAGGGGGGCACCGGGGAGCTGTTTTTT. It is translated as CASSATLQGGTGELFF. V usage is TRBV9 and J usage is TRBJ2-2; 8 bases agree with TRBD1. The ends lost 3 bases at V and 4 bases at J; junction bases unmatched: 8. CDR1 is SGDLS, CDR2 YYNGEE, per germline. This CDR3 has 16 residues.

This clone has only one observation. The gene calls are TRBV2 and TRBJ2-6; D not resolved. Trimming pared 7 bases from V and 1 base from J, leaving 8 bases between. Germline CDR1 and CDR2: SNHLY and FYNNEI. There are 14 residues in the CDR3. CDR3: CASTFTSGANVLTF. As DNA, the CDR3 is TGTGCCAGCACCTTCACATCTGGGGCCAACGTCCTGACTTTC.

This clone was recorded only once. The rearrangement joins TRBV2 to TRBJ2-7; D gene uncertain. Trimming removed 4 bases at V and 0 bases at J, with 10 bases between. CDR1 is SNHLY and CDR2 is FYNNEI in the germline V gene. The CDR3 spans 14 residues. In nucleotides, the CDR3 is TGTGCCAGCAGTGGTCCAGTTAGCTCCTACGAGCAGTACTTC. It codes for CASSGPVSSYEQYF.

This clone was detected only once. V usage is TRBV30 and J usage is TRBJ2-3, with 7 positions matching TRBD2. CDR1 is GTSNPN, CDR2 SVGIG, per germline (reference sequence). There are 11 residues in the CDR3. The ends lost 5 bases at V and 9 bases at J; junction bases unmatched: 5. CDR3 bases: TGTGCCTGGGGGAGGGCTGGCACGCAGTATTTT. Translated, it gives CAWGRAGTQYF.

The chain links TRBV3-1 (or the pseudogene TRBV3-2) to TRBJ1-3, with a tentative D call TRBD1 (5 bases). V gave up 2 bases and J gave up 7 bases, with 12 bases separating them. Germline V gene data show CDR1 as LGHDT and CDR2 as YNNKEL (reference sequence). CDR3 length: 14 amino acids. The CDR3 DNA reads TGTGCCAGCAGCCAAACGGGACTTGGGAACACCATATATTTT. Its translation is CASSQTGLGNTIYF.

The chain recombines TRBV11-3 with TRBJ1-1; no clear D gene. The germline V gene has CDR1 SGHNT and CDR2 YENEEA. The CDR3 is 12 residues long. V lost 5 bases and J lost 7, with 11 bases in between. The CDR3 bases are TGTGCCAGCAGCCGTGGACCTAATGAAGCTTTCTTT. Translating it yields CASSRGPNEAFF.

In DNA, the CDR3 is TGTGCCAGCAACGAGGGACAGGAGTCTGGCTACACCTTC. Protein sequence: CASNEGQESGYTF. V gene TRBV5-4 combines with J gene TRBJ1-2; TRBD1 aligns across 8 bases. The CDR3 extends over 13 amino acids. The trim removed 6 bases at V and 7 bases at J, leaving 8 bases unmatched. Germline CDR1 SGHNT, CDR2 YYREEE (reference sequence).